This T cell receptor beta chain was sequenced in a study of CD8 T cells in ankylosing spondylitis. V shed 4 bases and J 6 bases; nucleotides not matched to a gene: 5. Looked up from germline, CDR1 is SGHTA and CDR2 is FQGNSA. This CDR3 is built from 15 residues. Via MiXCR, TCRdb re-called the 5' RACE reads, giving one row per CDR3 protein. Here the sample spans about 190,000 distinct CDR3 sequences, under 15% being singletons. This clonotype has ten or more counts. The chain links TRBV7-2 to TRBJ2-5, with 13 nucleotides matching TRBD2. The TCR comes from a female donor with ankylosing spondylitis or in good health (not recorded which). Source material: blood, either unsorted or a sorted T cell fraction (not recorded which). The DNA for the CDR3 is TGTGCCAGCAGCTCGGGACTAGCGGGAAGCAAGACCCAGTACTTC. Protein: CASSSGLAGSKTQYF.